Listed below are T cell receptor beta chains from one sample, sequenced in a study of T cell responses to AZD1222 COVID-19 vaccine. Some clones are missing from TCRdb's copy, which holds only in-frame ones; the method was immunoSEQ multiplex PCR. Of around 100,000 clones listed, 70% to 90% are singletons. The sample consisted of peripheral blood, taken 28 days after the second AZD1222 dose. These receptors all come from an adult who received the AZD1222 COVID-19 vaccine. Both conserved end residues are part of each CDR3. The D gene is left open where the match is weak. Not all rows give a size; the values are once, few, many and, for expanded clones, a class.

v_gene	abundance	d_gene	j_gene	CDR3nt	CDR3aa
TRBV6-2/TRBV6-3	once	.	TRBJ1-5	TGTGCCAGCAGTTACTGGAGGAATCAGCCCCAGCATTTT	CASSYWRNQPQHF
TRBV7-8	.	TRBD1	TRBJ2-2	TGTGCCAGCAGCTACCGTCAGAGGGGGCCGAACACCGGGGAGCTGTTTTTT	CASSYRQRGPNTGELFF
TRBV6-5	.	.	TRBJ1-6	TGTGCCAGCAGACGGGGGGGTGGTTCACCCCTCCACTTT	CASRRGGGSPLHF
TRBV7-2	.	.	TRBJ1-5	TGTGCCAGCAGCTTATATTTGGGCAGCAATCAGCCCCAGCATTTT	CASSLYLGSNQPQHF
TRBV19	.	TRBD2	TRBJ2-2	TGTGCCAGTAGGGGGCTAGCGGGAGCCGGGGAGCTGTTTTTT	CASRGLAGAGELFF
TRBV4-1	once	TRBD1	TRBJ1-1	TGCGCCAGCAGCCAAGAGGGACAGGGAAATACTGAAGCTTTCTTT	CASSQEGQGNTEAFF
TRBV10-3	.	.	TRBJ1-2	TGTGCCATCAGTGATCAAAGGAGTCGTTATGGCTACACCTTC	CAISDQRSRYGYTF
TRBV12-3/TRBV12-4	once	TRBD2	TRBJ2-1	TGTGCCAGCAGTGGACTAGCAAGAGGTGAGCAGTTCTTC	CASSGLARGEQFF
TRBV10-3	.	.	TRBJ1-6	TGTGCCATCAGGGAAAGGGAGTCACCCCTCCACTTT	CAIRERESPLHF
TRBV2	.	TRBD2	TRBJ2-2	TGTGCCAGCAGAGGGACTACTATCGGGGAGCTGTTTTTT	CASRGTTIGELFF
TRBV7-2	.	.	TRBJ1-2	TGTGCCAGCAGCTCTTTGAAGGGGCAAAGCTATGGCTACACCTTC	CASSSLKGQSYGYTF
TRBV4-2	once	.	TRBJ2-7	TGTGCCAGCAGCCAAACCCCAGCGGACTACGAGCAGTACTTC	CASSQTPADYEQYF
TRBV6-4	.	.	TRBJ2-1	TGTGCCAGCAGTGGGGACAATGAGCAGTTCTTC	CASSGDNEQFF
TRBV5-1	.	.	TRBJ2-5	TGCGCCAGCAGCTTGGGATCGGGAGAAGAGACCCAGTACTTC	CASSLGSGEETQYF
TRBV9	once	.	TRBJ1-1	TGTGCCAGCAGCACCCTGAACACTGAAGCTTTCTTT	CASSTLNTEAFF
TRBV25-1	.	.	TRBJ2-7	TGTGCCAGCAGCAAAAATGGGGGCAACGACAATTACGAGCAGTACTTC	CASSKNGGNDNYEQYF
TRBV7-9	.	TRBD2	TRBJ2-5	TGTGCCAGCAGCTCTATCGGCGGGAGGGTACAAGAGACCCAGTACTTC	CASSSIGGRVQETQYF
TRBV14	.	TRBD1	TRBJ2-7	TGTGCCAGCAGCCAAACGACAGGGGACTCCTACGAGCAGTACTTC	CASSQTTGDSYEQYF
TRBV2	.	TRBD1	TRBJ1-4	TGTGCCAGCAGTGACGGGGGAGGACAGGGACCCAACTTGAGCGAAAAACTGTTTTTT	CASSDGGGQGPNLSEKLFF
TRBV30	.	.	TRBJ2-7	TGTGCCCTGACCCAAATCGGACTCTTGAATTCAGGGCAGTACTTC	CALTQIGLLNSGQYF
TRBV7-9	.	.	TRBJ1-1	TGTGCCAGCAGCCGACTGGGGACGGGGAACACTGAAGCTTTCTTT	CASSRLGTGNTEAFF
TRBV7-2	.	.	TRBJ1-6	TGTGCCAGCAGCTTAGGACTCGGCTTTAATAATTCACCCCTCCACTTT	CASSLGLGFNNSPLHF
TRBV12-5	.	.	TRBJ1-5	TGTGCTAGTGGTTTTGGGAGATGGACAGACGGGTATAGCAATCAGCCCCAGCATTTT	CASGFGRWTDGYSNQPQHF
TRBV2	.	TRBD1	TRBJ2-7	TGTGCCAGCAGTGATACCGGGACAGTCTCCTACGAGCAGTACTTC	CASSDTGTVSYEQYF
TRBV19	.	TRBD1	TRBJ1-2	TGTGCCAGTAGTCAACTACAGGGGAATGGCTACACCTTC	CASSQLQGNGYTF
TRBV5-1	.	TRBD2	TRBJ2-2	TGCGCCAGCAGCTATAGCGGGGTGAACACCGGGGAGCTGTTTTTT	CASSYSGVNTGELFF
TRBV2	.	TRBD2	TRBJ2-3	TGTGCCAGCAGCCCTAGACTAGCGGGAGCATTCTTAGATACGCAGTATTTT	CASSPRLAGAFLDTQYF
TRBV4-1	.	TRBD1	TRBJ1-4	TGCGCCAGCAGCCAAGGCGCGCAGGGGGCAAGGGAAGAGATGTTTTTT	CASSQGAQGAREEMFF
TRBV21-1	.	.	TRBJ2-7	TGTGCCAGCAGCGAGACCGGGACTAGTTGGACCTACGAGCAGTACTTC	CASSETGTSWTYEQYF
TRBV6-4	once	TRBD2	TRBJ2-1	TGTGCCAGCAGTGACTCAGCGGGAGGGTACAATGAGCAGTTCTTC	CASSDSAGGYNEQFF
TRBV19	.	.	TRBJ1-1	TGTGCCAGTAGTATTACCGCTACGATGAACACTGAAGCTTTCTTT	CASSITATMNTEAFF
TRBV28	.	TRBD1	TRBJ1-2	TGTGCCAGCAGTTTGGGGACAGGACCTAACTATGGCTACACCTTC	CASSLGTGPNYGYTF
TRBV6-5	.	.	TRBJ1-2	TGTGCCAGTATGGCTCGGCTTTACTATGGCTACACCTTC	CASMARLYYGYTF
TRBV10-2	.	.	TRBJ1-3	TGCGCCAGCACCCCCGCAAGCTCTGGAAACACCATATATTTT	CASTPASSGNTIYF
TRBV30	.	.	TRBJ1-4	TGTGCCTCTTCGGGGGGGGCGGCAACTAATGAAAAACTGTTTTTT	CASSGGAATNEKLFF
TRBV6-5	.	.	TRBJ1-2	TGTGCCAGCTCCTTAGAGAACGCAGGGAGCTATGGCTACACCTTC	CASSLENAGSYGYTF
TRBV7-3	.	.	TRBJ2-6	TGTGCCAGCAGCTTTATGGGCTCTGGGGCCAACGTCCTGACTTTC	CASSFMGSGANVLTF
TRBV6-1	few	.	TRBJ1-2	TGTGCCAGCAGTGAAGCGAACAGCAAATTTGGCTACACCTTC	CASSEANSKFGYTF
TRBV28	.	TRBD1	TRBJ1-4	TGTGCCAGCAGTTGGGACAGATCAACTAATGAAAAACTGTTTTTT	CASSWDRSTNEKLFF
TRBV30	once	.	TRBJ1-2	TGTGCCTGGAATCGGTTGGGGGGCAACTTAGCCGGCTACACCTTC	CAWNRLGGNLAGYTF
TRBV2	.	.	TRBJ2-1	TGTGCCAGCAGTGGGGGACGGGCAGGTTGGGCGGACGAGCAGTTCTTC	CASSGGRAGWADEQFF
TRBV5-5	.	.	TRBJ1-1	TGTGCCAGCACCCCCAGGGGTGACACTGAAGCTTTCTTT	CASTPRGDTEAFF
TRBV7-2	.	.	TRBJ1-2	TGTGCCAGCAGGGCCACTACTGGGAACTATGGCTACACCTTC	CASRATTGNYGYTF
TRBV19	.	TRBD2	TRBJ2-1	TGTGCTACTAGCGGACCCCTCGATGAGCAGTTCTTC	CATSGPLDEQFF
TRBV7-8	.	.	TRBJ1-1	TGTGCCAGCAGTAAAGCTGACACTGAAGCTTTCTTT	CASSKADTEAFF
TRBV5-1	.	.	TRBJ2-7	TGCGCCAGCAGCTTTAGCGGCTACGAGCAGTACTTC	CASSFSGYEQYF
TRBV19	.	.	TRBJ1-1	TGTGCCAGTAGTATAGGTCACACTGAAGCTTTCTTT	CASSIGHTEAFF
TRBV3-1/TRBV3-2	.	.	TRBJ2-2	TGTGCCAGCAGCCAACAGGGAACCGGGGAGCTGTTTTTT	CASSQQGTGELFF
TRBV6-2/TRBV6-3	.	TRBD1	TRBJ1-2	TGTGCCAGCAGCCGGGACAGCTATGGCTACACCTTC	CASSRDSYGYTF
TRBV19	.	.	TRBJ2-3	TGTGCCAGTAGTTTCCCCTTAGATACGCAGTATTTT	CASSFPLDTQYF
TRBV10-3	few	TRBD1	TRBJ2-7	TGTGCCATCAGGAATGGGACAGCTAAAGGGTCCTACGAGCAGTACTTC	CAIRNGTAKGSYEQYF
TRBV7-3	.	.	TRBJ2-2	TGTGCCAGTGCCGGGAACGCGAACACCGGGGAGCTGTTTTTT	CASAGNANTGELFF
TRBV19	.	TRBD1	TRBJ2-1	TGTGCCAGTAGTATCAGGGACAGGGGCAATCAGCAGTTCTTC	CASSIRDRGNQQFF
TRBV5-1	.	.	TRBJ1-5	TGCGCCAGCAGCTTGGGGCAGGCAGGAATTAATAGCAATCAGCCCCAGCATTTT	CASSLGQAGINSNQPQHF
TRBV19	few	TRBD1	TRBJ2-5	TGTGCCAGTAGTCAGAACAGGGGCGCCGTCCAAGAGACCCAGTACTTC	CASSQNRGAVQETQYF